This TCR beta chain was identified in a study of T cell responses to AZD1222 COVID-19 vaccine. The CDR3 spans 15 residues. The V end lost 0 bases, the J end lost 6 bases, and 14 bases lay between the germline ends. The germline V gene encodes CDR1 KGHSH and CDR2 LQKENI. Using immunoSEQ multiplex PCR, the repertoire was profiled, and TCRdb retains in-frame clones only, with some absent. The top ten clones hold about 10% of a sample with some 120,000 clones, 88% of them seen once. V gene TRBV18 combines with J gene TRBJ1-2, with D hard to call. The receptor was isolated from an adult in good health. The source was peripheral blood, collected on day 0 of AZD1222 vaccination. The chain's CDR3 is CASSPPSTDRHGYTF. Here the CDR3 DNA reads TGTGCCAGCTCACCACCGAGTACAGACCGACATGGCTACACCTTC.